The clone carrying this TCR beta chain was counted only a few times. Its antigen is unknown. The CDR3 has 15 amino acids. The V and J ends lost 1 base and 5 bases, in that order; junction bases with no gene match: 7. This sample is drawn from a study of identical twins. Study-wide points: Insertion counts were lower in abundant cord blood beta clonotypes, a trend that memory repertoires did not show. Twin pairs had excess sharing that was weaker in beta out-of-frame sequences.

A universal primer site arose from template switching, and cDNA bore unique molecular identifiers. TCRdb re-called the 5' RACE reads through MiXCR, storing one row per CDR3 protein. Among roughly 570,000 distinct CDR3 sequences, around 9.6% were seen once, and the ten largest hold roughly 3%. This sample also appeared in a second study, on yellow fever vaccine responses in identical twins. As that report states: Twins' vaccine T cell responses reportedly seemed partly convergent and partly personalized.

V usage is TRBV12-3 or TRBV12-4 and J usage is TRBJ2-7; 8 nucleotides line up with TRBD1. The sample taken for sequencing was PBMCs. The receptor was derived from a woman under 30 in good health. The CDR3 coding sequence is TGTGCCAGCAGTTTAGGGACAGGGAGGACGCACGAGCAGTACTTC. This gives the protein CASSLGTGRTHEQYF.